This T cell receptor (beta chain) was found in a study of blood T cell repertoires in COVID-19. For the study at large: COVID-19 samples from acute and convalescent phases originated in the United States, Italy and Spain. From T cells, B-cell-depleted T cells, or PBMCs came the material, which was cDNA or gDNA.

There are 13 residues in the CDR3. Germline V gene data show CDR1 as SNHLY and CDR2 as FYNNEI. Trimming pared 3 bases from V and 7 bases from J, leaving 12 bases between. Per the original methods: Scientists estimated how many nucleated cells there were by amplifying reference gene primers. TCRdb's table, derived via immunoSEQ multiplex PCR, lists solely in-frame clones and lacks some. V, J and clone size derive from that table, while D and trimming were established from the DNA sequence. The sample carries approximately 170,000 clones, approximately 90% recorded once. The specimen sequenced was peripheral blood. The rearrangement uses TRBV2 and TRBJ1-2; the D gene is possibly TRBD1 (6 bases). This TCR was recovered from a man aged 18 to 30 with COVID-19, enrolled during active disease. Written as DNA, the CDR3 is TGTGCCAGCAGTGATGGGACACCCCTTGGCTACACCTTC. It is translated as CASSDGTPLGYTF.